The sequence of this T cell receptor (beta chain) was determined in a study of shared clonotypes between healthy human individuals. Points from the study as a whole: Researchers sampled only blood; tissue repertoires likely differ. When naive CD4 clonotypes were compared across a few donors, approximately 5% were shared.

V gave up 0 bases and J gave up 0 bases, with 11 bases separating them. CDR3 length: 16 residues. Germline V gene sequence: CDR1 SGHRS, CDR2 YFSETQ. Concerning this clone: Its matching antigen is unknown.

Produced via immunoSEQ multiplex PCR; TCRdb's table is partial and in-frame only. The repertoire has about 1.4 million clones, around 97% of them found once; the top ten carry roughly 1.1%. The study drew its donors from healthy HIV-negative adults without recent acute infections or vaccinations. Material for sequencing was naive CD4+ T cells sorted from blood. Subset here: CD45RA+ positively selected. The origin of this receptor is a man aged 25-45 years in good health. The J gene is TRBJ2-3, the V gene TRBV5-1; D perhaps matches TRBD2 (6 bases). CDR3 in amino acids: CASSLALSGSTDTQYF. DNA for the CDR3: TGCGCCAGCAGCTTGGCCCTCAGCGGGAGCACAGATACGCAGTATTTT.